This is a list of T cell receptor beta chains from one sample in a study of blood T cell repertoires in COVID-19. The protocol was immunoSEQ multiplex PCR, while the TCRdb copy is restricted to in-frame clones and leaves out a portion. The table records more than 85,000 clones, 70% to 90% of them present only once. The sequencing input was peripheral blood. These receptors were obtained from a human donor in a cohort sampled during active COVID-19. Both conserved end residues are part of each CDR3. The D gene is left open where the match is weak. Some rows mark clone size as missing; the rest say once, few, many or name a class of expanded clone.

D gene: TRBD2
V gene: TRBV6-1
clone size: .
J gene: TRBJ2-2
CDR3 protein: CASSDLTSGSWELFF
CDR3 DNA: TGTGCCAGCAGTGATTTGACTAGCGGGAGCTGGGAGCTGTTTTTT

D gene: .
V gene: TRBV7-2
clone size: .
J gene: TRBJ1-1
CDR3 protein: CASSLRAAEAFF
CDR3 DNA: TGTGCCAGCAGCTTAAGAGCTGCTGAAGCTTTCTTT

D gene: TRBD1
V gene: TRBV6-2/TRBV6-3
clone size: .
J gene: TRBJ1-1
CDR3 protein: CASSYSRDSLGAFF
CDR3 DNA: TGTGCCAGCAGTTACTCTCGGGACAGCCTGGGGGCTTTCTTT

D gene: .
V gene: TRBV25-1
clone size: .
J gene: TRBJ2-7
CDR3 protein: CASSGSGGASGEQYF
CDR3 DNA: TGTGCCAGCAGCGGATCCGGCGGGGCTTCGGGCGAGCAGTACTTC

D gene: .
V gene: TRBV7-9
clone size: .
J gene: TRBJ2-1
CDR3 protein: CASSASRGIDEQFF
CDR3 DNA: TGTGCCAGCAGCGCTTCCCGGGGGATCGATGAGCAGTTCTTC

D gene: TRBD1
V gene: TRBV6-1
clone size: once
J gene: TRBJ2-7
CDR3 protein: CASSEDRGVEQYF
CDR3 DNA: TGTGCCAGCAGTGAGGACAGGGGTGTCGAGCAGTACTTC

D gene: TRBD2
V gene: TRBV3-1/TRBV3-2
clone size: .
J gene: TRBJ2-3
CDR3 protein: CASSQGTRVDTQYF
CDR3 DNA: TGTGCCAGCAGCCAAGGGACTAGGGTTGATACGCAGTATTTT

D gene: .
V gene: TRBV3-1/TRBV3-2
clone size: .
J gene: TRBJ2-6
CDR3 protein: CASSQSLLVNGVVSGANVLTF
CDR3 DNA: TGTGCCAGCAGCCAATCCCTCTTGGTGAACGGAGTGGTCTCTGGGGCCAACGTCCTGACTTTC

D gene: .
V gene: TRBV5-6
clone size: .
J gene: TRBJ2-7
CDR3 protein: CASSLGASRDSKQYF
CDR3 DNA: TGTGCCAGCAGCTTGGGGGCAAGTCGGGACTCCAAGCAGTACTTC

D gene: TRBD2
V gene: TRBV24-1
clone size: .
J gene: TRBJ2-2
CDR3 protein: CATSDLTSGGRAGELFF
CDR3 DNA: TGTGCCACCAGTGACCTGACTAGCGGGGGTCGGGCCGGGGAGCTGTTTTTT

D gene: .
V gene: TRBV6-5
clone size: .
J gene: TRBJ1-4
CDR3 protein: CASRPVGGYREKLFF
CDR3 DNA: TGTGCCAGCAGACCAGTCGGGGGGTATCGTGAAAAACTGTTTTTT

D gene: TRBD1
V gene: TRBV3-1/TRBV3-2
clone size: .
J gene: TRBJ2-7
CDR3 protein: CASSQGPTGGPYEQYF
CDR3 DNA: TGTGCCAGCAGCCAAGGTCCGACAGGGGGCCCCTACGAGCAGTACTTC

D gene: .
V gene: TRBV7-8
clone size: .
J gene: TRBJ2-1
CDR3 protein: CASSLGQPYNEQFF
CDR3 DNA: TGTGCCAGCAGCTTAGGACAGCCGTACAATGAGCAGTTCTTC

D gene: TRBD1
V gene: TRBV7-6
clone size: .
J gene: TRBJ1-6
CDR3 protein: CASSLAGGQYNSPLHF
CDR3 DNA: TGTGCCAGCAGCTTAGCGGGGGGACAGTATAATTCACCCCTCCACTTT

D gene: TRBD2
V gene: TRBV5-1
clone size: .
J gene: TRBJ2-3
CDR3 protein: CASRNGLAGTNTQYF
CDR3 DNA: TGCGCCAGCAGAAACGGACTAGCGGGGACAAATACGCAGTATTTT

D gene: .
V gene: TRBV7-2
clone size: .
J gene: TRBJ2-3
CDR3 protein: CASGLGMADTQYF
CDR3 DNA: TGTGCCAGCGGGCTCGGGATGGCAGATACGCAGTATTTT

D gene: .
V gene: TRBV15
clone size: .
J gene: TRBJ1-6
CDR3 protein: CATSRVAPRGSSPLHF
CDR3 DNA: TGTGCCACCAGCAGAGTAGCTCCCAGGGGTTCATCACCCCTCCACTTT

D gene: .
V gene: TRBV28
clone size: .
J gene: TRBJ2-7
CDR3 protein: CASQTGTSEQYF
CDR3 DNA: TGTGCCAGCCAAACCGGGACATCCGAGCAGTACTTC

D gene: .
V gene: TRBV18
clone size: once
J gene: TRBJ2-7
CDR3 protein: CASSPPGADSYYEQYF
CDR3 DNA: TGTGCCAGCTCACCACCTGGGGCCGACAGTTACTACGAGCAGTACTTC

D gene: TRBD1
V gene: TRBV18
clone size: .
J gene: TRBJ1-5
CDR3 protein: CASSPGQGAGQPQHF
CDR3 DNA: TGTGCCAGCTCACCGGGACAGGGGGCAGGTCAGCCCCAGCATTTT

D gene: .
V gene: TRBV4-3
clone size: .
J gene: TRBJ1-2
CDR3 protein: CASSQGHGRGYGYTF
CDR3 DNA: TGCGCCAGCAGCCAAGGTCACGGGAGGGGATATGGCTACACCTTC

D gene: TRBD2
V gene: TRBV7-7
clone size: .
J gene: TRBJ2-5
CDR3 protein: CASSSSIAGVETQYF
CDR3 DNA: TGTGCCAGCAGCAGCTCGATTGCGGGAGTAGAGACCCAGTACTTC

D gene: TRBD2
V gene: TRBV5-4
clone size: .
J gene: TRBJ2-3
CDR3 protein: CASSAGGPSIRTDTQYF
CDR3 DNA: TGTGCCAGCAGCGCGGGAGGGCCGTCCATTCGAACAGATACGCAGTATTTT

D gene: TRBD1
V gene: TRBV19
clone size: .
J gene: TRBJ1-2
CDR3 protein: CASSPGTGGANYGYTF
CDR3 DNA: TGTGCCAGTAGTCCCGGGACAGGGGGCGCTAACTATGGCTACACCTTC

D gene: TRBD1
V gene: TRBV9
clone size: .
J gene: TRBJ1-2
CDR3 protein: CASSIQGADYGYTF
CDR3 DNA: TGTGCCAGCAGCATACAGGGGGCGGACTATGGCTACACCTTC

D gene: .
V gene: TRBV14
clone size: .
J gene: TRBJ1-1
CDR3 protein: CASSQVSASRTRNTEAFF
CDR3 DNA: TGTGCCAGCAGCCAAGTATCAGCCTCGCGGACAAGGAACACTGAAGCTTTCTTT

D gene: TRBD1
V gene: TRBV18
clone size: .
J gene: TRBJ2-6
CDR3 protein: CASSPLGQGGTGANVLTF
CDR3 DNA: TGTGCCAGCTCACCCCTGGGACAGGGGGGTACTGGGGCCAACGTCCTGACTTTC

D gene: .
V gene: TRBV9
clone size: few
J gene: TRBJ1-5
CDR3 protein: CASSALPGDHSNQPQHF
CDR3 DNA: TGTGCCAGCAGCGCCCTCCCGGGAGACCATAGCAATCAGCCCCAGCATTTT

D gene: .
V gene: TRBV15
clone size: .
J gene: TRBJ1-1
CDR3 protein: CATSRAQGMNTEAFF
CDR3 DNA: TGTGCCACCAGCAGGGCACAGGGAATGAACACTGAAGCTTTCTTT

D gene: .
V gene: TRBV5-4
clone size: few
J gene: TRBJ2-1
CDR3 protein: CASSLENGRGDNEQFF
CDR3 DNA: TGTGCCAGCAGCTTGGAGAACGGCAGGGGGGACAATGAGCAGTTCTTC

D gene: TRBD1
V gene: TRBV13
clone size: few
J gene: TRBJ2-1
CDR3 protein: CASSPRGQGPTYEQFF
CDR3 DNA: TGTGCCAGCAGCCCCAGGGGACAGGGGCCCACCTATGAGCAGTTCTTC

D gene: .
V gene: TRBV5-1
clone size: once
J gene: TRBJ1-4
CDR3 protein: CASSLKTGSEKLFF
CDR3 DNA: TGCGCCAGCAGCTTAAAAACAGGGTCCGAAAAACTGTTTTTT

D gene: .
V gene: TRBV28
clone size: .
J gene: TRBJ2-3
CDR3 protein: CASVDPRVSTDTQYF
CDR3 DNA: TGTGCCAGCGTTGATCCCCGGGTCAGCACAGATACGCAGTATTTT

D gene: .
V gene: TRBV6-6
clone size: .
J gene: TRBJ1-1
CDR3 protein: CASTDEGGEDLAAFF
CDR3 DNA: TGTGCCAGCACCGACGAGGGAGGAGAGGACTTGGCAGCTTTCTTT

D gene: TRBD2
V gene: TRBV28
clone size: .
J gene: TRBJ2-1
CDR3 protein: CASRGLAGVDEQFF
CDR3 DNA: TGTGCCAGCAGGGGACTAGCGGGAGTTGATGAGCAGTTCTTC

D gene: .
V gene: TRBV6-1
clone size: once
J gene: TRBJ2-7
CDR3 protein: CASSEGVMRTYEQYF
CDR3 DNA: TGTGCCAGCAGTGAAGGCGTAATGCGAACCTACGAGCAGTACTTC

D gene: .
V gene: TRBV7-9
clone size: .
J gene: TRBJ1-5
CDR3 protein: CASSLDGTGNQPQHF
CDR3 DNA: TGTGCCAGCAGCTTGGACGGGACTGGGAATCAGCCCCAGCATTTT

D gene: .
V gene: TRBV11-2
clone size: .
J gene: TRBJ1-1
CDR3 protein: CASSAGLNTEAFF
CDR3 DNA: TGTGCCAGCAGCGCAGGCCTGAACACTGAAGCTTTCTTT

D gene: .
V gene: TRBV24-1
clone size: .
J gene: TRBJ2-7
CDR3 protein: CATSDVQSGYEQYF
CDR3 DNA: TGTGCCACCAGTGATGTGCAGTCAGGGTACGAGCAGTACTTC

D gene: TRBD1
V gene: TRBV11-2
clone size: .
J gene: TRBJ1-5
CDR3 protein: CASSLGTGGVQPQHF
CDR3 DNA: TGTGCCAGCAGCTTAGGGACAGGGGGCGTTCAGCCCCAGCATTTT

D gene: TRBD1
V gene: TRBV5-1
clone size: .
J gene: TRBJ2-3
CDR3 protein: CASNNGVGTGGTDTQYF
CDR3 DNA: TGCGCCAGCAACAATGGAGTTGGGACAGGGGGCACAGATACGCAGTATTTT

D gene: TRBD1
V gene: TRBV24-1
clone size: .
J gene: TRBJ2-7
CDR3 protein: CATSDSGTGSYEQYF
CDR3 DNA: TGTGCCACCAGTGACAGCGGGACAGGGTCCTACGAGCAGTACTTC

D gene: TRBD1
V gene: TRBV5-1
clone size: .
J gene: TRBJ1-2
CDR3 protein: CASSPTLGTGNGYTF
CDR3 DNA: TGCGCCAGCAGCCCGACCCTCGGGACAGGGAATGGCTACACCTTC

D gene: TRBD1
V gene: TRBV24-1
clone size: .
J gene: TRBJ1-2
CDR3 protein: CATRQGSNYGYTF
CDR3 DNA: TGTGCCACCCGACAGGGCTCTAACTATGGCTACACCTTC

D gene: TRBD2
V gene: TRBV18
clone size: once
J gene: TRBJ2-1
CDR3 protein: CASSPLRGAGNNEQFF
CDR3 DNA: TGTGCCAGCTCACCACTGCGGGGGGCCGGTAACAATGAGCAGTTCTTC

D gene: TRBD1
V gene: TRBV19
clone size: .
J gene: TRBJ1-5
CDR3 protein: CASTISGQGMAQPQHF
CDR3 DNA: TGTGCCAGTACCATTAGTGGACAGGGGATGGCTCAGCCCCAGCATTTT

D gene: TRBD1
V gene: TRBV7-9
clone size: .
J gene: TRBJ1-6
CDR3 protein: CASSLDRGSPLHF
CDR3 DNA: TGTGCCAGCAGCTTGGACAGGGGATCACCCCTCCACTTT